The rows below give T cell receptor beta chains drawn from one sample of a study of early T cells in non-severe SARS-CoV-2 infection. TCRdb passed the 5' RACE reads through MiXCR, listing each CDR3 protein once. The data show 35,000 to 45,000 distinct CDR3 sequences, about 6.8% seen once. Sequenced material: whole blood, taken at baseline. These receptors were taken from an adult who was a healthcare worker with PCR-confirmed SARS-CoV-2 infection or an uninfected control (not recorded which). Both conserved end residues are part of each CDR3. The D gene is left open where the match is weak. Clone size is given for some rows only: seen once, a few or many times, or a class if the clone is expanded.

V gene: TRBV6-4
clone size: many
J gene: TRBJ1-1
D gene: TRBD1
CDR3 protein: CASSPTGETEAFF
CDR3 DNA: TGTGCCAGCAGTCCCACAGGGGAGACTGAAGCTTTCTTT

V gene: TRBV12-3/TRBV12-4
clone size: few
J gene: TRBJ1-5
D gene: -
CDR3 protein: CASSLEGYQPQHF
CDR3 DNA: TGTGCCAGCAGTTTAGAGGGGTATCAGCCCCAGCATTTT

V gene: TRBV6-6
clone size: few
J gene: TRBJ1-2
D gene: -
CDR3 protein: CASRELAGLSSYGYTF
CDR3 DNA: TGTGCCAGCAGGGAACTCGCGGGACTCAGTTCGTATGGCTACACCTTC

V gene: TRBV7-6
clone size: -
J gene: TRBJ2-1
D gene: TRBD2
CDR3 protein: CASSLPGGSSSYNEQFF
CDR3 DNA: TGTGCCAGCAGCTTACCTGGCGGGAGCAGCTCCTACAATGAGCAGTTCTTC

V gene: TRBV6-5
clone size: -
J gene: TRBJ2-3
D gene: -
CDR3 protein: CASSYRGGTDTQYF
CDR3 DNA: TGTGCCAGCAGTTACCGGGGTGGTACAGATACGCAGTATTTT

V gene: TRBV27
clone size: -
J gene: TRBJ2-7
D gene: -
CDR3 protein: CASSSQTFTYEQYF
CDR3 DNA: TGTGCCAGCAGTTCCCAGACTTTTACCTACGAGCAGTACTTC

V gene: TRBV6-1
clone size: -
J gene: TRBJ2-5
D gene: -
CDR3 protein: CASSEAGAAETQYF
CDR3 DNA: TGTGCCAGCAGTGAAGCCGGCGCCGCGGAGACCCAGTACTTC

V gene: TRBV20-1
clone size: -
J gene: TRBJ2-2
D gene: TRBD2
CDR3 protein: CSASRLAGVTGELFF
CDR3 DNA: TGCAGTGCTAGTCGCCTAGCGGGAGTCACCGGGGAGCTGTTTTTT

V gene: TRBV24-1
clone size: few
J gene: TRBJ1-1
D gene: -
CDR3 protein: CATSLGGTEAFF
CDR3 DNA: TGTGCCACGAGCCTAGGTGGTACTGAAGCTTTCTTT

V gene: TRBV18
clone size: -
J gene: TRBJ2-6
D gene: -
CDR3 protein: CANSPSEAGANVLTF
CDR3 DNA: TGTGCCAACTCACCATCCGAAGCTGGGGCCAACGTCCTGACTTTC

V gene: TRBV7-2
clone size: few
J gene: TRBJ1-6
D gene: -
CDR3 protein: CAISGTLSSYNSPLHF
CDR3 DNA: TGTGCCATTTCCGGGACTCTTAGCTCCTATAATTCACCCCTCCACTTT

V gene: TRBV29-1
clone size: many
J gene: TRBJ2-5
D gene: TRBD2
CDR3 protein: CSVEPTRGGETQYF
CDR3 DNA: TGCAGCGTTGAACCGACCCGGGGAGGGGAGACCCAGTACTTC

V gene: TRBV7-2
clone size: many
J gene: TRBJ1-6
D gene: -
CDR3 protein: CASVDPEGVNSPLHF
CDR3 DNA: TGTGCCAGCGTTGATCCGGAGGGAGTTAATTCACCCCTCCACTTT

V gene: TRBV28
clone size: few
J gene: TRBJ2-5
D gene: TRBD1
CDR3 protein: CASSSRGTGGEETQYF
CDR3 DNA: TGTGCCAGCAGTTCCCGGGGGACAGGGGGCGAAGAGACCCAGTACTTC

V gene: TRBV18
clone size: few
J gene: TRBJ2-3
D gene: -
CDR3 protein: CASSPGRTTDTQYF
CDR3 DNA: TGTGCCAGCTCACCGGGGAGAACCACAGATACGCAGTATTTT

V gene: TRBV7-9
clone size: many
J gene: TRBJ1-5
D gene: -
CDR3 protein: CASSLAEYSNQPQHF
CDR3 DNA: TGTGCCAGCAGCTTAGCAGAATATAGCAATCAGCCCCAGCATTTT

V gene: TRBV7-8
clone size: -
J gene: TRBJ1-1
D gene: TRBD1
CDR3 protein: CASSLDRVVSEAFF
CDR3 DNA: TGTGCCAGCAGCCTTGACAGGGTAGTATCTGAAGCTTTCTTT

V gene: TRBV7-9
clone size: many
J gene: TRBJ1-6
D gene: TRBD1
CDR3 protein: CASSGTDNSPLHF
CDR3 DNA: TGTGCCAGCAGCGGGACAGATAATTCACCCCTCCACTTT

V gene: TRBV7-8
clone size: -
J gene: TRBJ1-1
D gene: -
CDR3 protein: CASSLGGRGTEAFF
CDR3 DNA: TGTGCCAGCAGCTTAGGGGGACGGGGCACTGAAGCTTTCTTT

V gene: TRBV12-3/TRBV12-4
clone size: -
J gene: TRBJ2-7
D gene: TRBD2
CDR3 protein: CASSLIAGLAYEQYF
CDR3 DNA: TGTGCCAGCAGTCTCATAGCGGGACTGGCCTACGAGCAGTACTTC

V gene: TRBV12-3/TRBV12-4
clone size: medium-sized
J gene: TRBJ2-5
D gene: TRBD1
CDR3 protein: CASSLHLRDRGRETQYF
CDR3 DNA: TGTGCCAGCAGCCTACATCTCCGGGACAGGGGGCGAGAGACCCAGTACTTC

V gene: TRBV11-2
clone size: many
J gene: TRBJ1-3
D gene: -
CDR3 protein: CASSLDEGDGNTIYF
CDR3 DNA: TGTGCCAGCAGCTTAGATGAGGGGGACGGAAACACCATATATTTT

V gene: TRBV28
clone size: -
J gene: TRBJ2-3
D gene: TRBD1
CDR3 protein: CASRLLQGAKDTQYF
CDR3 DNA: TGTGCCAGCAGGCTTCTTCAGGGGGCGAAAGATACGCAGTATTTT

V gene: TRBV20-1
clone size: few
J gene: TRBJ2-1
D gene: -
CDR3 protein: CSASRDIYNEQFF
CDR3 DNA: TGCAGTGCTAGTAGAGACATCTACAATGAGCAGTTCTTC

V gene: TRBV4-1
clone size: many
J gene: TRBJ1-1
D gene: -
CDR3 protein: CASSQTGLTAFF
CDR3 DNA: TGCGCCAGCAGCCAAACAGGCTTGACAGCTTTCTTT

V gene: TRBV27
clone size: many
J gene: TRBJ1-5
D gene: TRBD1
CDR3 protein: CASSRGGTVAQPQHF
CDR3 DNA: TGTGCCAGCAGTCGAGGAGGGACAGTAGCTCAGCCCCAGCATTTT

V gene: TRBV12-3/TRBV12-4
clone size: many
J gene: TRBJ2-2
D gene: TRBD2
CDR3 protein: CASSFRLAGVAGELFF
CDR3 DNA: TGTGCCAGCAGTTTCCGACTAGCGGGAGTCGCCGGGGAGCTGTTTTTT

V gene: TRBV10-3
clone size: few
J gene: TRBJ1-2
D gene: -
CDR3 protein: CAISLQIEYGYTF
CDR3 DNA: TGTGCCATCAGTCTCCAGATCGAGTATGGCTACACCTTC

V gene: TRBV19
clone size: many
J gene: TRBJ2-3
D gene: TRBD1
CDR3 protein: CASSITALTGAAADTQYF
CDR3 DNA: TGTGCCAGTAGTATCACAGCCCTGACAGGGGCTGCGGCAGATACGCAGTATTTT

V gene: TRBV7-9
clone size: few
J gene: TRBJ2-3
D gene: -
CDR3 protein: CASSPGLAQDTQYF
CDR3 DNA: TGTGCCAGCAGCCCTGGACTGGCGCAAGATACGCAGTATTTT

V gene: TRBV7-9
clone size: few
J gene: TRBJ1-1
D gene: TRBD1
CDR3 protein: CASSLFTGQGVEAFF
CDR3 DNA: TGTGCCAGCAGCTTATTTACCGGACAGGGGGTTGAAGCTTTCTTT

V gene: TRBV19
clone size: few
J gene: TRBJ2-3
D gene: -
CDR3 protein: CASGRQGTDTQYF
CDR3 DNA: TGTGCCTCGGGACGGCAGGGCACAGATACGCAGTATTTT